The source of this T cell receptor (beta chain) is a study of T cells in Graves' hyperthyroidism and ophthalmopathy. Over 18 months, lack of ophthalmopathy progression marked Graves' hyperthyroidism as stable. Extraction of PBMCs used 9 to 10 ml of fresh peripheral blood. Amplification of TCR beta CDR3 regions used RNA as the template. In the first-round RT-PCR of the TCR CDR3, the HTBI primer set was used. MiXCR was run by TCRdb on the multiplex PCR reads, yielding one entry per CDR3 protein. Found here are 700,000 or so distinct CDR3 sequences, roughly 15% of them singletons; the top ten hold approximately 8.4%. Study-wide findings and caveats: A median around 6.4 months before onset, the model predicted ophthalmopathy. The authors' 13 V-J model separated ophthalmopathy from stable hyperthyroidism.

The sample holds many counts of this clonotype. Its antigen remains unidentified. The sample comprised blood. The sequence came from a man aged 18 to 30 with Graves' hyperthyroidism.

The CDR3 spells CASSESFYGYTF. CDR3 sequence (DNA): TGTGCCAGCAGTGAAAGTTTCTATGGCTACACCTTC. The chain is built from TRBV2 and TRBJ1-2; D is uncertain. Germline loops: CDR1 SNHLY, CDR2 FYNNEI. V dropped 2 bases and J dropped 4 bases, with 5 bases sitting between them. CDR3 length equals 12 residues.